This entry lists 15 T cell receptor beta chains sequenced from one sample in a study of T cell responses to AZD1222 COVID-19 vaccine. TCRdb keeps only in-frame clones here, not all; method: immunoSEQ multiplex PCR. Counted here are around 94,000 clones, roughly 88% occurring once; the ten biggest clones make up approximately 21%. The sample in question was peripheral blood, obtained on day 0 of AZD1222 vaccination. The receptors shown here come from an adult in good health.

The V call is TRBV4-1, the J call TRBJ1-2; no definite D call. V gave up 0 bases and J gave up 5 bases, with 16 bases separating them. The CDR3 runs 16 residues. CDR1 and CDR2 from the germline V gene are MGHRA and YSYEKL. The CDR3 here is CASSQDSQYGPYGYTF. The CDR3 bases are TGCGCCAGCAGCCAAGATAGTCAATACGGACCTTATGGCTACACCTTC.

V is TRBV25-1 and J is TRBJ1-1; D gene uncertain. With 4 bases removed from V and 3 bases from J, the gap between germline ends came to 6 bases. The CDR3 sequence is 12 residues long. Looked up from germline, CDR1 is MGHDK and CDR2 is SYGVNS. CDR3 sequence: CASSATYTEAFF. The CDR3 DNA reads TGTGCCAGCAGTGCGACATACACTGAAGCTTTCTTT.

J is TRBJ1-2 and V is TRBV7-2; D gene uncertain. Germline CDR1 and CDR2: SGHTA and FQGNSA. The CDR3 is 15 amino acids. The V gene lost 3 bases and the J gene lost 0 bases, with 11 bases spanning the gap. The chain's CDR3 is CASSLRPIANYGYTF. The CDR3 region has the DNA TGTGCCAGCAGCTTGCGTCCGATAGCTAACTATGGCTACACCTTC. The full variable domain, rest sourced from reference TRBV7-2 and TRBJ1-2, is GAGVSQSPSNKVTEKGKDVELRCDPISGHTALYWYRQSLGQGLEFLIYFQGNSAPDKSGLPSDRFSAERTGGSVSTLTIQRTQQEDSAVYLCASSLRPIANYGYTFGSGTRLTVV.

The chain has TRBV9 and TRBJ1-5; D possibly corresponds to TRBD1 (6 bases). Germline V gene sequence: CDR1 SGDLS, CDR2 YYNGEE. The CDR3 is 14 amino acids. The V gene lost 3 bases and the J gene lost 3 bases, with 10 bases spanning the gap. CDR3 coding DNA: TGTGCCAGCAGCGCGGGACATAACAATCAGCCCCAGCATTTT. This translates into CASSAGHNNQPQHF.

The genes are TRBV6-5 and TRBJ1-2; perhaps TRBD1 as D (5 bases). Looked up from germline, CDR1 is MNHEY and CDR2 is SVGAGI. V was pared by 2 bases and J by 3 bases, with 16 bases between. The CDR3 is 16 amino acids. The CDR3 loop is CASSYGTAKGDYGYTF. The CDR3 DNA follows: TGTGCCAGCAGTTACGGAACAGCGAAAGGGGACTATGGCTACACCTTC.

The chain recombines TRBV11-2 with TRBJ2-3; D is unresolved. Germline CDR1 is SGHAT and CDR2 is FQNNGV. The CDR3 is made up of 12 amino acids. Trimming took off 1 base at V and 4 bases at J, with 3 bases between the two ends. This CDR3 is CASSLVSDTQYF. In DNA, the CDR3 is TGTGCCAGCAGCTTAGTATCAGATACGCAGTATTTT.

The V call is TRBV3-1 (or the pseudogene TRBV3-2), the J call TRBJ1-2; 7 bases fit TRBD1. There are 13 residues in the CDR3. The V and J ends lost 8 bases and 2 bases, in that order; junction bases with no gene match: 5. CDR1 and CDR2 from the germline V gene are LGHDT and YNNKEL (reference sequence). CDR3 DNA: TGTGCCAGCGCAGAGGGGGCGAACTATGGCTACACCTTC. It specifies CASAEGANYGYTF.

The genes are TRBV11-2 and TRBJ1-5; D is undetermined. V dropped 5 bases and J dropped 7 bases, with 12 bases sitting between them. The V gene's germline CDR1 is SGHAT and CDR2 FQNNGV. This CDR3 is built from 13 residues. DNA for the CDR3: TGTGCCAGCAGCCCCGTTACTGGGCAGCCCCAGCATTTT. Translated, it gives CASSPVTGQPQHF.

The genes are TRBV19 and TRBJ2-7; the match to TRBD2 covers 7 bases. Germline V gene sequence: CDR1 LNHDA, CDR2 SQIVND (reference sequence). Trimming took 5 bases from V and 2 from J; bases not matched to a gene: 9. CDR3 length equals 15 residues. The CDR3 is CASSPQAGPAYEQYF. CDR3 DNA sequence: TGTGCCAGTAGTCCCCAAGCGGGGCCGGCCTACGAGCAGTACTTC. The full variable domain, rest sourced from reference TRBV19 and TRBJ2-7, is DGGITQSPKYLFRKEGQNVTLSCEQNLNHDAMYWYRQDPGQGLRLIYYSQIVNDFQKGDIAEGYSVSREKKESFPLTVTSAQKNPTAFYLCASSPQAGPAYEQYFGPGTRLTVT.

The V gene is TRBV2, the J gene TRBJ2-7, with 8 bases that match TRBD2. This CDR3 region has 15 residues. Per germline, CDR1 SNHLY and CDR2 FYNNEI. V lost 6 bases, J lost 5 bases, and 12 bases stayed unmatched. The CDR3 loop reads CASRTPSSGRHEQYF. CDR3 DNA sequence: TGTGCCAGCAGGACCCCCTCCAGCGGGAGACACGAGCAGTACTTC.

The V and J genes are TRBV5-1 and TRBJ2-2; D may be TRBD2 (6 bases). The CDR3 is made up of 15 amino acids. Trimming removed 2 bases at V and 7 bases at J, with 15 bases between. Germline V CDR1 and CDR2: SGHRS, YFSETQ. The chain's CDR3 is CASSLASAYGGELFF. The CDR3 bases are TGCGCCAGCAGCTTAGCTAGCGCTTACGGCGGGGAGCTGTTTTTT.

Of note for this clone: At one boundary the junction diverges from the germline segment, which might be a read error. The CDR3 coding sequence is TGTGCCAGTAGTGTAGAGAGGGGGCAGCCCCAGCATTTT. Amino acid sequence: CASSVERGQPQHF. The V call is TRBV19, the J call TRBJ1-5, with a possible D match to TRBD1 (6 bases). Germline assignment: CDR1 LNHDA and CDR2 SQIVND (reference sequence). This CDR3 has 13 residues.

The V gene is TRBV29-1, the J gene TRBJ2-2, with 9 nucleotides matching TRBD2. This CDR3 spans 14 amino acids. With V trimmed by 3 bases and J by 6 bases, 5 bases remained unmatched. Germline CDR1 and CDR2: SQVTM and ANQGSEA. The chain's CDR3 is CSVDAGGPAGELFF. In DNA form, the CDR3 reads TGCAGCGTTGATGCGGGAGGGCCGGCCGGGGAGCTGTTTTTT.

CDR3 DNA: TGTGCCAGCAGCCCTACGACAGGGAGACCTCAGCCCCAGCATTTT. This gives the protein CASSPTTGRPQPQHF. This sequence joins TRBV28 and TRBJ1-5; 7 nucleotides align to TRBD1. The CDR3 covers 15 residues. Germline CDR1 reads MDHEN; CDR2 reads SYDVKM. The junction had 11 bases not matched to a gene; V was cut back by 6 bases and J by 6 bases. The complete variable domain, with remaining parts taken from reference TRBV28 and TRBJ1-5, reads DVKVTQSSRYLVKRTGEKVFLECVQDMDHENMFWYRQDPGLGLRLIYFSYDVKMKEKGDIPEGYSVSREKKERFSLILESASTNQTSMYLCASSPTTGRPQPQHFGDGTRLSIL.

The V call is TRBV7-2, the J call TRBJ2-1; 7 bases are shared with TRBD2. J lost 9 bases, V lost 0 bases, and 14 bases had no gene match. The CDR3 consists of 17 residues. The germline V gene encodes CDR1 SGHTA and CDR2 FQGNSA. The CDR3, as DNA: TGTGCCAGCAGCTTAGCACAGAGACTAGCTGCAGCTGGTGAGCAGTTCTTC. Amino acid sequence: CASSLAQRLAAAGEQFF.